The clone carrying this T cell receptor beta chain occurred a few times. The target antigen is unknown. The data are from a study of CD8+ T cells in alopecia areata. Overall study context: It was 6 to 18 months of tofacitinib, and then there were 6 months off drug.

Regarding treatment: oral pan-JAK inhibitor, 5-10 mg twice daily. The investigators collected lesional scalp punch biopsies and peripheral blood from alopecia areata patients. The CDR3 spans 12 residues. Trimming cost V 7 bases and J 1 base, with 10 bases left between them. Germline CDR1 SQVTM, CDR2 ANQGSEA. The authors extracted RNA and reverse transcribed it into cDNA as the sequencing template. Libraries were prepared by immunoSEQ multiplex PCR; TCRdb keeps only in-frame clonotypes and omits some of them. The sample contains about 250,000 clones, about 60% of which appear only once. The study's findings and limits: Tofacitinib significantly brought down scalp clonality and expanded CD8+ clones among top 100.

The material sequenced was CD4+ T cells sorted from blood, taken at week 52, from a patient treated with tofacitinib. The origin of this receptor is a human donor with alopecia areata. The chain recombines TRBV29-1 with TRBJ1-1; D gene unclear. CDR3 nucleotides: TGCAGCGGGTCCTACTGGAACACTGAAGCTTTCTTT. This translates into CSGSYWNTEAFF. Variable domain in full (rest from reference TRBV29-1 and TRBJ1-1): SAVISQKPSRDICQRGTSLTIQCQVDSQVTMMFWYRQQPGQSLTLIATANQGSEATYESGFVIDKFPISRPNLTFSTLTVSNMSPEDSSIYLCSGSYWNTEAFFGQGTRLTVV.